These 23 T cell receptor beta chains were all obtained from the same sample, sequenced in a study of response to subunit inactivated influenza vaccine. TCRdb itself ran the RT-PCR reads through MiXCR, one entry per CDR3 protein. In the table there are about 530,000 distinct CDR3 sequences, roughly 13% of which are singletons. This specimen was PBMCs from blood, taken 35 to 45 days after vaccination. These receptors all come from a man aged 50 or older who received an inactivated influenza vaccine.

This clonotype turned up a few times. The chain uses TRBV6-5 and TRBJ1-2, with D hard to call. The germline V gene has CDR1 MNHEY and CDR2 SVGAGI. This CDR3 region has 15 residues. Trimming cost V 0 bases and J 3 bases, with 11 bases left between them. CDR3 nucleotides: TGTGCCAGCAGTTACTCGAACACGGGATACTATGGCTACACCTTC. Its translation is CASSYSNTGYYGYTF.

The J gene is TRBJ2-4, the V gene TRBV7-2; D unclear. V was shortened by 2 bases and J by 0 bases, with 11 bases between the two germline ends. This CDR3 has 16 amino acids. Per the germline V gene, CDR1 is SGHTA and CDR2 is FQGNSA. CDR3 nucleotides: TGTGCCAGCAGCTTACAGACAACCCTAGCCAAAAACATTCAGTACTTC. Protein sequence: CASSLQTTLAKNIQYF. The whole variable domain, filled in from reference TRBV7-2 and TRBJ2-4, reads GAGVSQSPSNKVTEKGKDVELRCDPISGHTALYWYRQSLGQGLEFLIYFQGNSAPDKSGLPSDRFSAERTGGSVSTLTIQRTQQEDSAVYLCASSLQTTLAKNIQYFGAGTRLSVL.

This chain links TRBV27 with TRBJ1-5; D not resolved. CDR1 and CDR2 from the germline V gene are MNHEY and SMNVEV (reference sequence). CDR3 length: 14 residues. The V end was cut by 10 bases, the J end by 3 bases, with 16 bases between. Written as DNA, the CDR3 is TGTGCCAACCAGAGACGGAAAACCAATCAGCCCCAGCATTTT. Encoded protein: CANQRRKTNQPQHF.

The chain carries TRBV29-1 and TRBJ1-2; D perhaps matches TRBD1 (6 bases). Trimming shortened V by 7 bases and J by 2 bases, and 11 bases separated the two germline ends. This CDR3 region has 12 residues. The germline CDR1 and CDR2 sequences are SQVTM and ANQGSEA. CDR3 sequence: CSDTTGNYGYTF. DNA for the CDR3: TGCAGCGACACGACAGGAAACTATGGCTACACCTTC.

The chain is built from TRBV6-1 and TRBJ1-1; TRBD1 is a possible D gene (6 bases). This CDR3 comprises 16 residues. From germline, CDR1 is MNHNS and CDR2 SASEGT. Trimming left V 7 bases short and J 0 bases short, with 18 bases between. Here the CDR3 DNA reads TGTGCCAGCAAAGAACCGGGACATGGGGTGAACACTGAAGCTTTCTTT. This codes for CASKEPGHGVNTEAFF.

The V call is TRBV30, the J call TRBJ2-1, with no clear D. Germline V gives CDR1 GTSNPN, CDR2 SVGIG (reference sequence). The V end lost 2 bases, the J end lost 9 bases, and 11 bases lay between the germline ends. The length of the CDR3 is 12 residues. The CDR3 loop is CAWSSRPREQFF. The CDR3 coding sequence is TGTGCCTGGAGTTCCCGACCGCGTGAGCAGTTCTTC.

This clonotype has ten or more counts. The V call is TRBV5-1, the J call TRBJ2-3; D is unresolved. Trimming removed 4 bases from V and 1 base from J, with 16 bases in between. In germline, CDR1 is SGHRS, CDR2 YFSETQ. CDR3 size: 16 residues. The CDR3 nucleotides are TGCGCCAGCAGCCTGTCGCCTTCTTCGGGCACAGATACGCAGTATTTT. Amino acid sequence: CASSLSPSSGTDTQYF.

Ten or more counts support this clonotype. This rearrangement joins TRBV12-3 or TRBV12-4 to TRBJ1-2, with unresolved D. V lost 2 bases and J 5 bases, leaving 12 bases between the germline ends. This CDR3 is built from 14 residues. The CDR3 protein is CASSLNPETYGYTF. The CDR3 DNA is TGTGCCAGCAGTTTAAACCCTGAGACATATGGCTACACCTTC.

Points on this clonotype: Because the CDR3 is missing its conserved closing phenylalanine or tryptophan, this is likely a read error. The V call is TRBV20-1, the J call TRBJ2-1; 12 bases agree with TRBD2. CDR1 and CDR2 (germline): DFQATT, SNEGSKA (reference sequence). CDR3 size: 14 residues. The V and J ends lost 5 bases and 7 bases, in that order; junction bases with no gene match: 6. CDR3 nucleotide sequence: TGCAGTGCTGACGGACTAGCGGGGCAAAATGAGCAGTTCTTA. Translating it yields CSADGLAGQNEQFL.

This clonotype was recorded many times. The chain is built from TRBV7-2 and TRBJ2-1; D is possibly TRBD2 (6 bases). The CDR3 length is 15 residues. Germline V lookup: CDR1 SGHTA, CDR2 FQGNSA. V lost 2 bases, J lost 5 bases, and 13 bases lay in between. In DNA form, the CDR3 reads TGTGCCAGCAGCTTAACGGCGGGGAAACACAATGAGCAGTTCTTC. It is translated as CASSLTAGKHNEQFF.

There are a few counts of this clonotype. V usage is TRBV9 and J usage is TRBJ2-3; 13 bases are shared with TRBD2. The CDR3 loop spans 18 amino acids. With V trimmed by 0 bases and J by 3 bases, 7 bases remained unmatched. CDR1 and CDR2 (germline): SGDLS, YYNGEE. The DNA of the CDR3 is TGTGCCAGCAGCGTAGACGGACTAGCGGGAGTGGGAACAGATACGCAGTATTTT. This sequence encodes CASSVDGLAGVGTDTQYF.

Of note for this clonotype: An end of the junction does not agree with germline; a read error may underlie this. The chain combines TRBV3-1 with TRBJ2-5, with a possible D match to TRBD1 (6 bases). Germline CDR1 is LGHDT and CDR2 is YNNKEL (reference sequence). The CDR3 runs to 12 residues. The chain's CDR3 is CASSQVIGQHAF. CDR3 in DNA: TGTGCCAGCAGCCAAGTAATAGGACAGCACGCTTTC.

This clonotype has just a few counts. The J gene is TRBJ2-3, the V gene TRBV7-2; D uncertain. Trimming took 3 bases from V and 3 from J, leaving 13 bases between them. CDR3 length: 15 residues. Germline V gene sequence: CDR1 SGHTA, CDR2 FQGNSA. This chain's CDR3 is CASSFGRPPTDTQYF. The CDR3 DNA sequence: TGTGCCAGCAGCTTCGGACGGCCACCGACAGATACGCAGTATTTT.

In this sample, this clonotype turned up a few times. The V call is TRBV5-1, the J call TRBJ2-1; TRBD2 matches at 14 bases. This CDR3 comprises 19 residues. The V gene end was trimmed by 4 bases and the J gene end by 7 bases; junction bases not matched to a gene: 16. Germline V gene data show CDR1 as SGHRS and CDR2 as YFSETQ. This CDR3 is CASSLQRGLAGVWGNEQFF. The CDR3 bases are TGCGCCAGCAGCCTGCAGAGGGGACTAGCGGGGGTCTGGGGGAATGAGCAGTTCTTC.

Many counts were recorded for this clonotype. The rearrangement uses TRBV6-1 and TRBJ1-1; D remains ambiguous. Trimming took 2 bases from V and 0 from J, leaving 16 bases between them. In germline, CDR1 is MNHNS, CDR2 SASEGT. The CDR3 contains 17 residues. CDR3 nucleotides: TGTGCCAGCAGTGAAATTATAGTGTCGGAATTGAACACTGAAGCTTTCTTT. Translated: CASSEIIVSELNTEAFF.

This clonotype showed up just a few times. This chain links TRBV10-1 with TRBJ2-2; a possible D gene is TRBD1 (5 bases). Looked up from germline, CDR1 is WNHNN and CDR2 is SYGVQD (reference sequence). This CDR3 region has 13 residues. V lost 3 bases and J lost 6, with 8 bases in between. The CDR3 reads CASSDQGSGELFF. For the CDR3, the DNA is TGCGCCAGCAGTGATCAGGGATCCGGGGAGCTGTTTTTT.

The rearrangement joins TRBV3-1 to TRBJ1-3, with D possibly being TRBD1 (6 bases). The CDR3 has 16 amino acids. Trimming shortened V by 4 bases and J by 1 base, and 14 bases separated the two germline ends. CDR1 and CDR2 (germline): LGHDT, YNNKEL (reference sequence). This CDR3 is CASSRGQLGSGNTIYF. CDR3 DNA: TGTGCCAGCAGCCGCGGACAGTTAGGATCTGGAAACACCATATATTTT.

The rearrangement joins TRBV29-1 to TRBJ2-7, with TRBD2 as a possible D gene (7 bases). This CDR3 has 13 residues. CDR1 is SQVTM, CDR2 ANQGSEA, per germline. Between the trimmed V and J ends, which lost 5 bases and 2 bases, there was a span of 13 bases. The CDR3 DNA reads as TGCAGCGTTCGGGGGGCAACCGCCTACGAGCAGTACTTC. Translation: CSVRGATAYEQYF.

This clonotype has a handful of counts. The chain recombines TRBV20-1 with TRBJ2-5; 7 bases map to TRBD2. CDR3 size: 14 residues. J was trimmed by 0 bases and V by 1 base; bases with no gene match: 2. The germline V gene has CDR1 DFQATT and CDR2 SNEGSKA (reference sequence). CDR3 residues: CSARAGGYQETQYF. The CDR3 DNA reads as TGCAGTGCTAGAGCGGGGGGATACCAAGAGACCCAGTACTTC.

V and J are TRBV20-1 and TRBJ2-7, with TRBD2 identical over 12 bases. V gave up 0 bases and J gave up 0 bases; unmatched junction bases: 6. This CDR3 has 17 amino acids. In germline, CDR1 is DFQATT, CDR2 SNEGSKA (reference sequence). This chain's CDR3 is CSARDRGLAGISYEQYF. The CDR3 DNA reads TGCAGTGCTAGAGATCGCGGACTAGCGGGAATCTCCTACGAGCAGTACTTC.

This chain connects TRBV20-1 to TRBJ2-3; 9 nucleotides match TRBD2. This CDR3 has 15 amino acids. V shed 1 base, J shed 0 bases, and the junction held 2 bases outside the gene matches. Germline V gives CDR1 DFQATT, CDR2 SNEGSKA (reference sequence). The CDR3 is CSARASGVSTDTQYF. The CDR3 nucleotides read TGCAGTGCTAGAGCTAGCGGGGTGAGCACAGATACGCAGTATTTT.

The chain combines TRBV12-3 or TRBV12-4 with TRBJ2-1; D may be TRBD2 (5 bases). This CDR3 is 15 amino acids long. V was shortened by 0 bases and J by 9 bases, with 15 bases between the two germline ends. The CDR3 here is CASSLALSGWVEQFF. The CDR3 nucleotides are TGTGCCAGCAGTTTAGCGCTATCGGGATGGGTTGAGCAGTTCTTC.

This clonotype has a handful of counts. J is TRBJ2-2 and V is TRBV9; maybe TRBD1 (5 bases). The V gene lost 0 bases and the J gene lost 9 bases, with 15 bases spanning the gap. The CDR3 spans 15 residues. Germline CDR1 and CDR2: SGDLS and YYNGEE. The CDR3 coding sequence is TGTGCCAGCAGCGTAGGGGTAGAAGGGGTCCGGGAGCTGTTTTTT. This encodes CASSVGVEGVRELFF. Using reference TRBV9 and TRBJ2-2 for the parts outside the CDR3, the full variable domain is DSGVTQTPKHLITATGQRVTLRCSPRSGDLSVYWYQQSLDQGLQFLIQYYNGEERAKGNILERFSAQQFPDLHSELNLSSLELGDSALYFCASSVGVEGVRELFFGEGSRLTVL.